This passage covers 8 T cell receptor beta chains from one sample sequenced in a study of blood T cell repertoires in COVID-19. Using immunoSEQ multiplex PCR, the repertoire was profiled, and TCRdb retains in-frame clones only, with some absent. The table shows 200,000 to 300,000 clones, with 83% occurring only once. The specimen sequenced was PBMCs or T cells enriched from blood (not recorded which). Source of these receptors: a woman aged 40 to 55 who had been exposed to COVID-19.

The gene calls are TRBV6-6 and TRBJ2-6; no clear D. Germline CDR1 reads MNHNY; CDR2 reads SVGAGI (reference sequence). The CDR3 is 15 residues long. The V end was cut by 1 base, the J end by 0 bases, with 4 bases between. The CDR3 region has the DNA TGTGCCAGCAGTTACTTGAGCTCTGGGGCCAACGTCCTGACTTTC. Translated: CASSYLSSGANVLTF.

The rearrangement joins TRBV10-3 to TRBJ1-3; perhaps TRBD1 as D (6 bases). This CDR3 has 15 amino acids. Trimming shortened V by 10 bases and J by 2 bases, and 18 bases separated the two germline ends. CDR1 is ENHRY and CDR2 is SYGVKD in the germline V gene. The CDR3 protein is CATEAATGPGNTIYF. The CDR3 DNA sequence: TGTGCCACCGAGGCCGCGACAGGACCTGGAAACACCATATATTTT.

The chain is built from TRBV7-9 and TRBJ2-6; 9 nucleotides match TRBD1. V gave up 9 bases and J gave up 0 bases; unmatched junction bases: 9. The CDR3 totals 17 residues. CDR1 and CDR2 from the germline V gene are SEHNR and FQNEAQ (reference sequence). The CDR3 DNA reads TGTGCCAGTCCGAGGACAGGGGATCCCTCTGGGGCCAACGTCCTGACTTTC. Encoded protein: CASPRTGDPSGANVLTF.

The chain joins TRBV6-5 to TRBJ1-4; D possibly corresponds to TRBD1 (5 bases). CDR1 MNHEY and CDR2 SVGAGI come from the germline V gene. V lost 10 bases and J lost 8, with 23 bases in between. The CDR3 is 15 residues long. The DNA of the CDR3 is TGTGCCACTACCTTGCACGGGGGAGGTGGGGAAAAACTGTTTTTT. This gives the protein CATTLHGGGGEKLFF.

V gene TRBV4-2 combines with J gene TRBJ1-4, with 11 nucleotides matching TRBD1. Germline values: CDR1 LGHNA, CDR2 YNFKEQ. Trimming took 0 bases from V and 8 from J; bases not matched to a gene: 11. The CDR3 runs 18 residues. CDR3 region: CASSQEIRTGGEREKLFF. The CDR3 region has the DNA TGTGCCAGCAGCCAAGAGATTCGGACAGGGGGCGAGCGGGAAAAACTGTTTTTT.

The chain uses TRBV7-2 and TRBJ2-5, with 7 bases matching TRBD2. With 5 bases clipped from V and 2 bases from J, the junction kept 14 bases outside the gene matches. This CDR3 spans 17 amino acids. Germline V gene sequence: CDR1 SGHTA, CDR2 FQGNSA. The CDR3 is CASSPHGGRRGQETQYF. The DNA for the CDR3 is TGTGCCAGCAGCCCCCACGGGGGGAGGCGGGGGCAAGAGACCCAGTACTTC.

J is TRBJ1-1 and V is TRBV11-3; 10 bases map to TRBD1. Germline CDR1 reads SGHNT; CDR2 reads YENEEA. The CDR3 sequence is 13 residues long. V lost 4 bases, J lost 7 bases, and 3 bases stayed unmatched. The DNA for the CDR3 is TGTGCCAGCAGCTGGGGACAGGGGAGTGAAGCTTTCTTT. Its translation: CASSWGQGSEAFF.

This chain joins TRBV7-2 and TRBJ2-5; tentatively, D is TRBD1 (5 bases). Trimming removed 1 base from V and 5 bases from J, with 11 bases in between. Germline-derived CDR1 and CDR2 are SGHTA and FQGNSA. CDR3 size: 14 residues. Here the CDR3 DNA reads TGTGCCAGCAGCTTAGAACAGGCCGGGGAGACCCAGTACTTC. It encodes CASSLEQAGETQYF.